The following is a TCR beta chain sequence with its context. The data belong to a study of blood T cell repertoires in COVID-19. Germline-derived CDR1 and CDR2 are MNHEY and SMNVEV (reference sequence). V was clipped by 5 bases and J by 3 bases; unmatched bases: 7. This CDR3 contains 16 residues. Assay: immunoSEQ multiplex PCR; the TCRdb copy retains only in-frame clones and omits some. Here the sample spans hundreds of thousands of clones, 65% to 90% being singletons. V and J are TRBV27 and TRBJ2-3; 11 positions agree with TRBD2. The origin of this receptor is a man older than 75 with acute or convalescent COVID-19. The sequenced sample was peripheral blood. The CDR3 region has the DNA TGTGCCAGCAGTGCCCTGACTAGCGGGATGACAGATACGCAGTATTTT. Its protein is CASSALTSGMTDTQYF.